These 31 T cell receptor beta chains share one sample of origin, sequenced in a study of chemoradiotherapy in HPV16-positive cancers. The protocol was immunoSEQ multiplex PCR, while the TCRdb copy is restricted to in-frame clones and leaves out a portion. The sample lists tens of thousands of clones, roughly 82% seen once, with around 5.1% in the top ten. The sequenced sample was blood, obtained from a patient who underwent chemoradiotherapy. The receptors were sampled from a human donor with HPV-associated anogenital cancer.

The chain recombines TRBV10-3 with TRBJ1-5; the D gene is possibly TRBD1 (5 bases). Germline V CDR1 and CDR2: ENHRY, SYGVKD. V shed 7 bases and J shed 0 bases, with 16 bases lying between them. This CDR3 comprises 16 residues. The CDR3 reads CAIIGGGHNSNQPQHF. The CDR3 bases are TGTGCCATCATCGGTGGCGGACACAATAGCAATCAGCCCCAGCATTTT.

This clone was counted a few times. The rearrangement joins TRBV5-5 to TRBJ1-2; D might be TRBD1 (5 bases). Trimming took off 0 bases at V and 7 bases at J, with 16 bases between the two ends. Germline CDR1 SGHKS, CDR2 YYEKEE (reference sequence). The CDR3 has 15 amino acids. The CDR3: CASSLAGARSSGYTF. Written as DNA, the CDR3 is TGTGCCAGCAGCTTGGCCGGGGCTCGGAGCAGTGGCTACACCTTC.

This chain links TRBV6-1 with TRBJ2-5; TRBD2 is a possible D gene (6 bases). Germline V gene sequence: CDR1 MNHNS, CDR2 SASEGT. This CDR3 has 14 amino acids. V gave up 0 bases and J gave up 4 bases, with 9 bases separating them. The CDR3 region is CASSEAMTRETQYF. The CDR3 bases are TGTGCCAGCAGTGAAGCAATGACTAGAGAGACCCAGTACTTC.

V and J are TRBV27 and TRBJ2-4, with D uncertain. V was trimmed by 1 base and J by 5 bases, leaving 6 bases between them. The CDR3 runs 13 residues. Per the germline V gene, CDR1 is MNHEY and CDR2 is SMNVEV (reference sequence). The CDR3 DNA follows: TGTGCCAGCAGTTTATTTGGCCAAAACATTCAGTACTTC. Translating it yields CASSLFGQNIQYF.

This clone was counted a single time. V is TRBV5-8 and J is TRBJ1-5; D is possibly TRBD1 (6 bases). Germline CDR1 is SGHTS and CDR2 is YDEGEE. The CDR3 runs 17 residues. The germline V and J ends were trimmed by 4 bases and 0 bases, with 17 bases remaining between them. The CDR3 DNA reads TGTGCCAGCAGCGCCCGGGTGGGGGCTATTAGCAATCAGCCCCAGCATTTT. Encoded protein: CASSARVGAISNQPQHF.

The J gene is TRBJ1-6, the V gene TRBV6-5, with 7 positions matching TRBD1. Germline V gene sequence: CDR1 MNHEY, CDR2 SVGAGI. Trimming cost V 5 bases and J 8 bases; bases outside gene matches: 6. CDR3 length: 14 amino acids. The chain's CDR3 is CASSLRDSYSPLHF. The CDR3 DNA is TGTGCCAGCAGTCTTCGGGACAGTTATTCACCCCTCCACTTT.

The CDR3 is CAWSSGLTEVREKLFF. For the CDR3, the DNA is TGTGCCTGGAGTTCGGGTTTGACCGAAGTACGCGAAAAACTGTTTTTT. V usage is TRBV30 and J usage is TRBJ1-4; D ambiguous. The CDR3 totals 16 residues. CDR1 is GTSNPN and CDR2 is SVGIG in the germline V gene (reference sequence). V gave up 2 bases and J gave up 8 bases, with 21 bases separating them. The variable domain in full, completed from reference TRBV30 and TRBJ1-4, reads SQTIHQWPATLVQPVGSPLSLECTVEGTSNPNLYWYRQAAGRGLQLLFYSVGIGQISSEVPQNLSASRPQDRQFILSSKKLLLSDSGFYLCAWSSGLTEVREKLFFGSGTQLSVL.

This rearrangement joins TRBV9 to TRBJ1-3; tentative D call: TRBD1 (5 bases). The CDR3 length is 16 residues. Trimming cost V 0 bases and J 0 bases, with 10 bases left between them. Germline V gives CDR1 SGDLS, CDR2 YYNGEE. CDR3 amino acids: CASSVVDGASGNTIYF. Written as DNA, the CDR3 is TGTGCCAGCAGCGTAGTGGACGGGGCCTCTGGAAACACCATATATTTT.

The gene calls are TRBV18 and TRBJ1-4; TRBD1 agrees at 8 bases. The CDR3 loop spans 15 amino acids. The germline CDR1 and CDR2 sequences are KGHSH and LQKENI. Losses at the gene ends were 1 base for V and 8 bases for J; bases not matched to a gene: 6. The CDR3 here is CASSPRQGIWEKLFF. CDR3 nucleotides: TGTGCCAGCTCACCACGACAGGGGATCTGGGAAAAACTGTTTTTT.

The J gene is TRBJ2-2, the V gene TRBV7-9; a weak D match, TRBD1 (5 bases). Germline V gene lookup returns CDR1 SEHNR and CDR2 FQNEAQ (reference sequence). V was pared by 3 bases and J by 0 bases, with 11 bases between. The CDR3 extends over 16 amino acids. As DNA, the CDR3 is TGTGCCAGCAGCTTGGCAGGGATTGCGAACACCGGGGAGCTGTTTTTT. This encodes CASSLAGIANTGELFF. Looking up the rest from reference TRBV7-9 and TRBJ2-2 gives the full variable domain: DTGVSQNPRHKITKRGQNVTFRCDPISEHNRLYWYRQTLGQGPEFLTYFQNEAQLEKSRLLSDRFSAERPKGSFSTLEIQRTEQGDSAMYLCASSLAGIANTGELFFGEGSRLTVL.

This clone came up once. The CDR3 loop reads CASSLQDRGRNTEAFF. The CDR3 DNA sequence: TGTGCCAGCAGCTTGCAGGACAGGGGGCGGAACACTGAAGCTTTCTTT. The V call is TRBV5-6, the J call TRBJ1-1, with 11 positions matching TRBD1. This CDR3 is built from 16 residues. Germline CDR1 and CDR2: SGHDT and YYEEEE. Germline trimming cut 1 base from V and 1 base from J; bases unmatched to any gene: 3.

The V gene is TRBV6-5, the J gene TRBJ2-7; 9 bases map to TRBD1. In germline, CDR1 is MNHEY, CDR2 SVGAGI. J lost 5 bases, V lost 6 bases, and 8 bases had no gene match. This CDR3 is 14 amino acids long. The CDR3 sequence: CASRPWDRDNEQYF. CDR3 nucleotides: TGTGCCAGCAGACCATGGGACAGGGATAACGAGCAGTACTTC.

This chain joins TRBV18 and TRBJ2-1; the match to TRBD2 covers 10 bases. V shed 4 bases and J 7 bases; nucleotides not matched to a gene: 4. Germline loops: CDR1 KGHSH, CDR2 LQKENI. CDR3 size: 14 residues. The CDR3 loop is CASSRLAGVNEQFF. CDR3 coding DNA: TGTGCCAGCTCACGGCTAGCGGGAGTAAATGAGCAGTTCTTC.

This sequence joins TRBV5-1 and TRBJ2-5; TRBD2 agrees at 7 bases. Looked up from germline, CDR1 is SGHRS and CDR2 is YFSETQ. This CDR3 contains 15 residues. Trimming cost V 1 base and J 0 bases; bases outside gene matches: 3. The CDR3 reads CASSLRGEYQETQYF. CDR3 nucleotide sequence: TGCGCCAGCAGCTTGCGGGGGGAGTACCAAGAGACCCAGTACTTC.

V gene TRBV11-1 combines with J gene TRBJ2-3; 10 bases line up with TRBD2. The CDR3 extends over 16 amino acids. V lost 6 bases, J lost 2 bases, and 8 bases stayed unmatched. Germline CDR1 is SGHAT and CDR2 is FQDESV (reference sequence). The CDR3 is CASRRGLAVLTDTQYF. CDR3 DNA sequence: TGTGCCAGCAGACGAGGACTAGCGGTACTCACAGATACGCAGTATTTT.

The rearrangement links TRBV18 to TRBJ2-2; 7 bases are shared with TRBD1. CDR1 is KGHSH and CDR2 is LQKENI in the germline V gene. Losses at the gene ends were 4 bases for V and 0 bases for J; bases not matched to a gene: 5. The CDR3 extends over 16 amino acids. Here the CDR3 reads CASSRLTGPNTGELFF. Here the CDR3 DNA reads TGTGCCAGCTCACGACTGACAGGGCCGAACACCGGGGAGCTGTTTTTT.

The chain carries TRBV6-6 and TRBJ2-3; D is uncertain. Trimming took 4 bases from V and 3 from J, leaving 8 bases between them. CDR1 and CDR2 (germline): MNHNY, SVGAGI (reference sequence). The CDR3 covers 13 residues. CDR3 in amino acids: CASSWGGTDTQYF. The DNA for the CDR3 is TGTGCCAGCAGTTGGGGTGGGACAGATACGCAGTATTTT.

V is TRBV13 and J is TRBJ1-4; a weak D match, TRBD1 (5 bases). Trimming removed 4 bases from V and 12 bases from J, with 12 bases in between. The CDR3 has 12 residues. The germline CDR1 and CDR2 sequences are PRHDT and FYEKMQ (reference sequence). The CDR3: CASSSLGGELFF. The CDR3 nucleotides are TGTGCCAGCAGCTCGCTCGGAGGGGAACTGTTTTTT.

The chain links TRBV2 to TRBJ1-5; 8 bases match TRBD1. The J segment lost 6 bases and the V segment lost 6 bases, leaving 22 bases of the junction unmatched. The germline V gene encodes CDR1 SNHLY and CDR2 FYNNEI. CDR3 size: 19 residues. The CDR3 protein is CASSRSGAPDREVGQPQHF. In nucleotides, the CDR3 is TGTGCCAGCAGCCGCAGTGGGGCCCCGGACAGGGAGGTGGGTCAGCCCCAGCATTTT.

This clone occurred once. J is TRBJ1-1 and V is TRBV9, with 11 bases that match TRBD1. The V gene's germline CDR1 is SGDLS and CDR2 YYNGEE. The CDR3 loop spans 16 amino acids. V shed 4 bases and J 6 bases; nucleotides not matched to a gene: 11. The CDR3 sequence is CASSLEPGQGAPEAFF. The DNA for the CDR3 is TGTGCCAGCAGCTTAGAGCCCGGACAGGGGGCTCCTGAAGCTTTCTTT.

The chain combines TRBV4-1 with TRBJ2-2, with 14 bases aligning to TRBD2. The ends lost 6 bases at V and 2 bases at J; junction bases unmatched: 5. Germline CDR1 and CDR2: MGHRA and YSYEKL. The CDR3 extends over 17 amino acids. The CDR3 sequence: CASRGGLAGGNTGELFF. In DNA, the CDR3 is TGCGCCAGCAGGGGAGGACTAGCGGGGGGTAACACCGGGGAGCTGTTTTTT.

V gene TRBV25-1 combines with J gene TRBJ1-1; D gene unclear. CDR3 length: 14 residues. Trimming removed 5 bases at V and 1 base at J, with 11 bases between. Germline V gene sequence: CDR1 MGHDK, CDR2 SYGVNS. The CDR3 DNA reads as TGTGCCAGCAGTCGGGCGGGTCCGAACACTGAAGCTTTCTTT. Amino acids: CASSRAGPNTEAFF.

This sequence joins TRBV7-2 and TRBJ1-2, with D possibly being TRBD1 (5 bases). Germline-derived CDR1 and CDR2 are SGHTA and FQGNSA. Between the trimmed V and J ends, which lost 0 bases and 8 bases, there was a span of 16 bases. The CDR3 covers 15 residues. CDR3 in DNA: TGTGCCAGCAGCTTAGCGCAGAGCAGGGTTGGAGGCTACACCTTC. Protein: CASSLAQSRVGGYTF.

The chain links TRBV19 to TRBJ2-5; D gene ambiguous. CDR3 length: 14 amino acids. Germline values: CDR1 LNHDA, CDR2 SQIVND (reference sequence). V shed 5 bases and J shed 4 bases, with 14 bases lying between them. The CDR3 DNA is TGTGCCAGTAGTCACTGGCGGCAATCAGAGACCCAGTACTTC. Translated: CASSHWRQSETQYF.

This chain connects TRBV2 to TRBJ1-1; unclear D gene. Trimming removed 6 bases at V and 2 bases at J, with 10 bases between. CDR3 size: 13 residues. CDR1 SNHLY and CDR2 FYNNEI come from the germline V gene. The CDR3 is CASSGRANTEAFF. In DNA form, the CDR3 reads TGTGCCAGCAGCGGTAGAGCTAACACTGAAGCTTTCTTT.

The gene calls are TRBV7-2 and TRBJ2-3; TRBD1 might be the D (5 bases). This CDR3 has 15 residues. Germline V gene sequence: CDR1 SGHTA, CDR2 FQGNSA. The V and J ends lost 2 bases and 0 bases respectively, with 9 bases between them. DNA for the CDR3: TGTGCCAGCAGCTTAAGGGGAACTAGCACAGATACGCAGTATTTT. Amino acid sequence: CASSLRGTSTDTQYF.

This rearrangement joins TRBV5-1 to TRBJ1-2; D may be TRBD1 (6 bases). V was cut by 4 bases and J by 8 bases, with 15 bases left in between. The CDR3 sequence is 13 residues long. The germline V gene encodes CDR1 SGHRS and CDR2 YFSETQ. The CDR3 protein is CASSPGTRGGYTF. The CDR3 DNA reads TGCGCCAGCAGCCCTGGGACAAGGGGCGGCTACACCTTC.

This clone has a single count. The V call is TRBV18, the J call TRBJ2-2; the D gene is possibly TRBD1 (7 bases). The CDR3 is 16 residues long. Germline V gene lookup returns CDR1 KGHSH and CDR2 LQKENI. V lost 3 bases and J lost 5, with 16 bases in between. DNA for the CDR3: TGTGCCAGCTCACCGCGGGACAGAAGAGATACCGGGGAGCTGTTTTTT. Encoded protein: CASSPRDRRDTGELFF.

The chain is built from TRBV5-1 and TRBJ2-2; the D gene is possibly TRBD2 (6 bases). Germline CDR1 is SGHRS and CDR2 is YFSETQ. The V end lost 1 base, the J end lost 2 bases, and 12 bases lay between the germline ends. The CDR3 sequence is 16 residues long. The CDR3 is CASSLRRAANTGELFF. CDR3 nucleotide sequence: TGCGCCAGCAGCTTGAGGAGGGCGGCAAACACCGGGGAGCTGTTTTTT.

The CDR3 sequence is CASSPGQGGYTF. The CDR3 DNA is TGTGCCAGCTCACCAGGGCAGGGTGGCTACACCTTC. The chain uses TRBV18 and TRBJ1-2; D is perhaps TRBD1 (5 bases). V was shortened by 2 bases and J by 7 bases, with 8 bases between the two germline ends. The CDR3 loop spans 12 amino acids. Germline V gene lookup returns CDR1 KGHSH and CDR2 LQKENI.

The chain uses TRBV2 and TRBJ1-3; no clear D. V was clipped by 5 bases and J by 1 base, with 6 bases between them. This CDR3 contains 13 residues. CDR1 is SNHLY and CDR2 is FYNNEI in the germline V gene. CDR3 DNA: TGTGCCAGCAGTCCGTTATCTGGAAACACCATATATTTT. It encodes CASSPLSGNTIYF.